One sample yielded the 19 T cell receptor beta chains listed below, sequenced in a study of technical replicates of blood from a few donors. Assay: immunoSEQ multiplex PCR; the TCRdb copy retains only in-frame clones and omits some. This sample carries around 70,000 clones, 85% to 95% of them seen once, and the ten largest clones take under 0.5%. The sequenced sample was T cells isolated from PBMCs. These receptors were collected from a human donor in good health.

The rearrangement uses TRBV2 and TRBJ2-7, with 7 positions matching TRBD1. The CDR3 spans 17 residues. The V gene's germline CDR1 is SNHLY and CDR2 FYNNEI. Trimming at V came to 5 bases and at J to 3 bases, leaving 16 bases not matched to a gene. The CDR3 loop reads CASSPNKDRAVYYEQYF. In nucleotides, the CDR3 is TGTGCCAGCAGTCCCAATAAAGACAGGGCCGTCTACTACGAGCAGTACTTC.

CDR3: CASSLDLGPGYF. The CDR3 coding sequence is TGTGCCAGCAGCTTAGATTTGGGGCCCGGGTACTTC. V gene TRBV7-9 combines with J gene TRBJ2-5; weak D call: TRBD1 (5 bases). The germline V gene has CDR1 SEHNR and CDR2 FQNEAQ (reference sequence). V lost 1 base and J 13 bases, leaving 13 bases between the germline ends. CDR3 length: 12 amino acids.

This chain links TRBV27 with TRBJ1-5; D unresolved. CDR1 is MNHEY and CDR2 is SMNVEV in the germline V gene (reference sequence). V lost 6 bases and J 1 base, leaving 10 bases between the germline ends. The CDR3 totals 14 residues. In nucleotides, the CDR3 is TGTGCCAGCAGCTTGACTGTGAGCAATCAGCCCCAGCATTTT. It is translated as CASSLTVSNQPQHF.

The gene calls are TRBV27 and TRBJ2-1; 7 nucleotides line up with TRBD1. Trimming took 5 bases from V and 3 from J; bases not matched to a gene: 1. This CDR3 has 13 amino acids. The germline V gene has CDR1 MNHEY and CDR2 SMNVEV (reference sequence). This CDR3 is CASSRDSYNEQFF. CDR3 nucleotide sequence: TGTGCCAGCAGTCGGGACAGCTACAATGAGCAGTTCTTC.

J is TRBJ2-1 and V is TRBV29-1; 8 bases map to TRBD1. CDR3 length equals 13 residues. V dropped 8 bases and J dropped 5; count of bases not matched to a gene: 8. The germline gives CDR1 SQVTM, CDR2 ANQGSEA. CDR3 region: CSTLTGEDNEQFF. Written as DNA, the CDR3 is TGCAGCACCTTGACAGGGGAGGACAATGAGCAGTTCTTC.

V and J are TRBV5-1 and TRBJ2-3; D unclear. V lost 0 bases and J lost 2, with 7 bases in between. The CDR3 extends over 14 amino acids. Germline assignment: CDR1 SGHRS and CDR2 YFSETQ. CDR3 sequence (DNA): TGCGCCAGCAGCTTGGAGCTGATCACAGATACGCAGTATTTT. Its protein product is CASSLELITDTQYF.

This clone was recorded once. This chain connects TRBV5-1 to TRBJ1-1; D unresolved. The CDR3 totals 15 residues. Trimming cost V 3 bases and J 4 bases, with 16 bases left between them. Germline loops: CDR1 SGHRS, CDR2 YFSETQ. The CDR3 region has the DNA TGCGCCAGCAGCTCCCTTTCGGCGTCAGGCACTGAAGCTTTCTTT. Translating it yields CASSSLSASGTEAFF.

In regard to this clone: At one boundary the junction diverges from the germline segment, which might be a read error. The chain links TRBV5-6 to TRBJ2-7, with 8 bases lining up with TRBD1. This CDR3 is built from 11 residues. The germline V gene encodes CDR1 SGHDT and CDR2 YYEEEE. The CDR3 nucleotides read TGTGCCAGCAGCCGCGGACAGGGAAGGAACTTC. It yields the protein CASSRGQGRNF.

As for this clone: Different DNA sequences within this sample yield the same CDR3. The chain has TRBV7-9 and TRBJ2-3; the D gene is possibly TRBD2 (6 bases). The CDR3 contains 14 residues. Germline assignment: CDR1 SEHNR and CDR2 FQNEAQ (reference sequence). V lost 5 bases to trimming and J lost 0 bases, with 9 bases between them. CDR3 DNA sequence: TGTGCCAGCAGCCTTAGCGGAAGCACAGATACGCAGTATTTT. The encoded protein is CASSLSGSTDTQYF.

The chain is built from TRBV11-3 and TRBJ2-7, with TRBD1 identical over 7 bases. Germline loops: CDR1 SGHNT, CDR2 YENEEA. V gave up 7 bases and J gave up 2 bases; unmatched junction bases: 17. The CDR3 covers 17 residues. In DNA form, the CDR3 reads TGTGCCAGCACTGAGACAGGGAGCGAAAAGTCCGCCTACGAGCAGTACTTC. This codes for CASTETGSEKSAYEQYF.

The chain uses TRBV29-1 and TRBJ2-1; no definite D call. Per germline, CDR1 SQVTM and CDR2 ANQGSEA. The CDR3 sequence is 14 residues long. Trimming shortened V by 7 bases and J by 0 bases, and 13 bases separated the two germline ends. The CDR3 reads CSAALGSSYNEQFF. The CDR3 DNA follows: TGCAGCGCTGCGCTAGGAAGCTCCTACAATGAGCAGTTCTTC.

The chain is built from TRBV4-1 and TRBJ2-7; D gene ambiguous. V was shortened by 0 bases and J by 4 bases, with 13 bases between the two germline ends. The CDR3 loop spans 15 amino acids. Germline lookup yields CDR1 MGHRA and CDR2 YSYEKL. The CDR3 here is CASSQDQSYRYEQYF. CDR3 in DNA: TGCGCCAGCAGCCAAGATCAAAGCTATCGTTACGAGCAGTACTTC.

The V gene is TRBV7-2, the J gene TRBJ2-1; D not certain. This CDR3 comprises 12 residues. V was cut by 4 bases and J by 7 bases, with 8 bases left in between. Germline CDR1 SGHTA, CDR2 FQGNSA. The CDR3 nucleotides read TGTGCCAGCAGCTCCTATACGAATGAGCAGTTCTTC. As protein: CASSSYTNEQFF.

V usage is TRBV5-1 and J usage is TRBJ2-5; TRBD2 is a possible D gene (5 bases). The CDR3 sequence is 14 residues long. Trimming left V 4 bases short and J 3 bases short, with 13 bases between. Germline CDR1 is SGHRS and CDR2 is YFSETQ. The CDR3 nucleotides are TGCGCCAGCAGCGATTTCGGGATGAAAGAGACCCAGTACTTC. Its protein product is CASSDFGMKETQYF.

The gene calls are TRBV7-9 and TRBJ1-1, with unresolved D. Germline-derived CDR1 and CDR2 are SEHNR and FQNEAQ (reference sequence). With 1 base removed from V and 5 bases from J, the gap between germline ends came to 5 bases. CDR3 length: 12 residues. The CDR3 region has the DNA TGTGCCAGCAGCTTAGAGAGGACTGAAGCTTTCTTT. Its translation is CASSLERTEAFF. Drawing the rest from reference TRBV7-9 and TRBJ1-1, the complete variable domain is DTGVSQNPRHKITKRGQNVTFRCDPISEHNRLYWYRQTLGQGPEFLTYFQNEAQLEKSRLLSDRFSAERPKGSFSTLEIQRTEQGDSAMYLCASSLERTEAFFGQGTRLTVV.

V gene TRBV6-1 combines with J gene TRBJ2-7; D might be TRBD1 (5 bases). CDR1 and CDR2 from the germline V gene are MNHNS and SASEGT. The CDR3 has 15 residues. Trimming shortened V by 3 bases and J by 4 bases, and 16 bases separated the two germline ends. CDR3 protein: CASSDPRTPNYEQYF. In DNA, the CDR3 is TGTGCCAGCAGTGACCCCCGGACACCAAATTACGAGCAGTACTTC.

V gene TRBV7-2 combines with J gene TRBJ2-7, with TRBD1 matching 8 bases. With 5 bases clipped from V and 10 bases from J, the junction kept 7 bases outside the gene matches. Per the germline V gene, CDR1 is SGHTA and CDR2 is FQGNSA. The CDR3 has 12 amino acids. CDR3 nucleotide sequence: TGTGCCAGCAGCCAACGACAGGGGCAACAGTACTTC. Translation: CASSQRQGQQYF.

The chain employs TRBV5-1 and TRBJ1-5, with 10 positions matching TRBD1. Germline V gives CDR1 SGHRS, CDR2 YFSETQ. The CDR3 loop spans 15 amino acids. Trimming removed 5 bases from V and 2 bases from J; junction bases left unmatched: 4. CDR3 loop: CASRAGTGGNQPQHF. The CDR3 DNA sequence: TGCGCCAGCAGGGCCGGGACAGGGGGCAATCAGCCCCAGCATTTT.

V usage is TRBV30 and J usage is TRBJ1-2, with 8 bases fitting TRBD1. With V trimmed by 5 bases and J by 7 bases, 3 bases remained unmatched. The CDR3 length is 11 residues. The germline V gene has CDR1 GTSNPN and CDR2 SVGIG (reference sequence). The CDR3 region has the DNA TGTGCCTGGCAGGGGGCTGGTGGCTACACCTTC. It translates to CAWQGAGGYTF.